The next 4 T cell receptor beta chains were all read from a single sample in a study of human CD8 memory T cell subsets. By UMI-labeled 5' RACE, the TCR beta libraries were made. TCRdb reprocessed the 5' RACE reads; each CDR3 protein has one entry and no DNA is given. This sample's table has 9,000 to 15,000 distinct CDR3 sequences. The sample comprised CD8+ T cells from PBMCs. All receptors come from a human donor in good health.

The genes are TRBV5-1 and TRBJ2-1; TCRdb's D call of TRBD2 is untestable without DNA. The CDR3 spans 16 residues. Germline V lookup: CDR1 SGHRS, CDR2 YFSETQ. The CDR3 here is CASSLAGAGGIHEQFF.

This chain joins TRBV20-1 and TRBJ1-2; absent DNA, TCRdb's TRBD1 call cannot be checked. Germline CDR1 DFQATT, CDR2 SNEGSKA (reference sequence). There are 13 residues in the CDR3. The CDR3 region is CSARDHRDYGYTF.

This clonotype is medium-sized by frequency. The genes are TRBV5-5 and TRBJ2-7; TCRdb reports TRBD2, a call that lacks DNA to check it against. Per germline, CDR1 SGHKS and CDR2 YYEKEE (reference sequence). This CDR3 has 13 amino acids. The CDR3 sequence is CASSLVGEHEQYF.

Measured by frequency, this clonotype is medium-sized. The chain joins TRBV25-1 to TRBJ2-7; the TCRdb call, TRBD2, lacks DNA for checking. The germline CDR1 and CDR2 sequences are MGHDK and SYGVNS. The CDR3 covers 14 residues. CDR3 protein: CASSEPGLSDEQYF.